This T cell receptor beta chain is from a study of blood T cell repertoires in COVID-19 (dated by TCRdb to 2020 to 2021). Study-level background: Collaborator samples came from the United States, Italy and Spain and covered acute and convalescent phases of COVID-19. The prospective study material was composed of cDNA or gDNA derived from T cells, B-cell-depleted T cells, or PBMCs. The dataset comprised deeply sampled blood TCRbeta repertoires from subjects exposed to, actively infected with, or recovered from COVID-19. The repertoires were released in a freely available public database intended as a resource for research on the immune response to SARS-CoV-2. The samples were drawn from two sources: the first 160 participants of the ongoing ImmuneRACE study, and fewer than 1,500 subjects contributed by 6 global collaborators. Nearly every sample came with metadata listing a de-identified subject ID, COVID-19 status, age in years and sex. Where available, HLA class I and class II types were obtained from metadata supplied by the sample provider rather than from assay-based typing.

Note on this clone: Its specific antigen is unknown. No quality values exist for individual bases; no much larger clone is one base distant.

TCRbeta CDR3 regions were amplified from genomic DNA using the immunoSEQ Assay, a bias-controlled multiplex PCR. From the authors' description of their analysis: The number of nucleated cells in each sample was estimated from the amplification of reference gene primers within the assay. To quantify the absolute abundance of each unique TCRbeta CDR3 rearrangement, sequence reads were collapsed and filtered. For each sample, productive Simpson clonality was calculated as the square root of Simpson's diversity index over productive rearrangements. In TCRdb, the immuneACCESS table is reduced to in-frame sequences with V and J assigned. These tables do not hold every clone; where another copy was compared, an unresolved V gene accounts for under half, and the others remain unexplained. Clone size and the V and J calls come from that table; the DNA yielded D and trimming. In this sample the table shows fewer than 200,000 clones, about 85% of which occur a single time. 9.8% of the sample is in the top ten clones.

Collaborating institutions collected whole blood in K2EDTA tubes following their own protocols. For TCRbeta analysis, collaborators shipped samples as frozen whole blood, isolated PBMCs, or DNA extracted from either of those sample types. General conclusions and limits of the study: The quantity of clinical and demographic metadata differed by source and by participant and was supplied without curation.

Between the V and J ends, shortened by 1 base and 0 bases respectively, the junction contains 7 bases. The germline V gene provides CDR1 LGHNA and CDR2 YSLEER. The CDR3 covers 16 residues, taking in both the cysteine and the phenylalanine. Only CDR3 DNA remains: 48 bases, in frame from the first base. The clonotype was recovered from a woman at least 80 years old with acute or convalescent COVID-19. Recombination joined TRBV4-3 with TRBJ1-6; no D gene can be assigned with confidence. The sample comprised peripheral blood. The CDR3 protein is CASSQVTVSYNSPLHF. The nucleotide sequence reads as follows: TGCGCCAGCAGCCAAGTAACAGTCTCCTATAATTCACCCCTCCACTTT.